The present T cell receptor beta chain was sequenced within a study of Graves' ophthalmopathy and Graves' hyperthyroidism (dated 2018 in TCRdb). With regard to the full study: Peripheral blood was collected at initial diagnosis, before any treatment. In total, approximately 130 blood samples were TCR-sequenced: fewer than 50 ophthalmopathy, approximately 75 hyperthyroidism and some 17 hyperthyroidism-to-ophthalmopathy patients. In roughly 6 hyperthyroidism patients, the T-cell repertoires found in thyroid tissue were compared with those found in blood. To explore V-J signatures that distinguish ophthalmopathy from hyperthyroidism, a discovery set of about a hundred patients was enrolled, made up of around 40 with ophthalmopathy and around 60 with stable hyperthyroidism. The independent validation cohort included 18 to 20 hyperthyroidism patients plus 17 patients who later progressed from hyperthyroidism to ophthalmopathy. Once sampling was done, hyperthyroidism patients were given methimazole at a starting dose of 30 mg daily, while ophthalmopathy patients were given high-dose intravenous methylprednisolone. The study used signatures of the TCR beta repertoire to tell Graves' ophthalmopathy apart from Graves' hyperthyroidism and to predict which patients would progress to ophthalmopathy.

Paper-wide results and their limitations: In cross-validation, the 13-signature model distinguished ophthalmopathy from stable hyperthyroidism with nearly 90% sensitivity and nearly 82% specificity, and in the test set the corresponding values were roughly 80% and 75%. Most expanded thyroid clonotypes with frequency above 0.001 were also detected in blood, suggesting blood repertoires may reflect the thyroid immune response. Sample size was not predetermined statistically, and investigators were not blinded to group allocation. In validation, the model predicted ophthalmopathy progression with nearly 71% sensitivity and about 73% specificity; roughly 11 predicted patients were CT-confirmed with GO in a median of roughly 6.8 months.

As encoded in the germline V gene, CDR1 is SGHTA while CDR2 is FQGTGA. After removal of 3 bases from V and 4 bases from J, the junction retains 2 bases not matched to a gene. The CDR3 sequence holds 13 residues, the cysteine and phenylalanine included. CDR3 DNA is the only sequence kept; it has 39 bases, read in frame from the first base. This clonotype was seen repeatedly, ten times or more. Its binding antigen is unknown. No base qualities exist here, and no much larger clone lies one base off it. Patients with ophthalmopathy had moderately to severely active disease, with a Clinical Activity Score of 3 or more, a NOSPECS grade of 4 or more, and a disease duration of less than 3 months. Anyone with other autoimmune diseases, uncontrolled infections, pregnancy or lactation was excluded from the study. Clinical symptoms, serum thyroxine, TRAb, thyroid ultrasound and orbital computed tomography were used for diagnosis. PBMCs were isolated from 7.5 to 10 ml of fresh peripheral blood by Ficoll-Paque density gradient centrifugation. Trizol reagent was used to extract the total RNA, and its quality was then checked on an Agilent 2100 Bioanalyzer.

For repertoire sequencing, TCR beta CDR3 regions were amplified from RNA transcripts. The first round was an RT-PCR using HTBI primers with the Qiagen OneStep RT-PCR kit, and this first round was followed by a second-round multiplex PCR, then size selection and purification. Libraries were sequenced on an Illumina HiSeq2000 using paired-end 100 bp reads. Per the source publication's procedure: SOAPnuke was used to process the reads, removing any read that contained adapters or uncalled bases, had a mean Phred below 15, or lacked an exact match to the constant primer or identifier. COPE v1.2.5 was used to merge the high-quality paired reads. Unique nucleotide sequences were defined as clonotypes and aligned to IMGT TRB V, D and J references using MiTCR v1.1. The analysis was limited to V-J combinations with a frequency above 0.0001, which together covered 99.2% of repertoires. For each V-J combination, a TCR clonal expansion and chaos score was defined as F50 clonal expansion divided by the chaos observed in the TCRdist matrix. Welch's t-statistics and random forest were used to reduce the features to approximately 13 V-J combinations, which were then used as input to a naive Bayes classifier. The Morisita-Horn index was used to measure how similar the thyroid and blood repertoires were. In TCRdb, the public reads were trimmed at Q25 with fastp and aligned with MiXCR, with productive beta chains retained. Rows with a matching CDR3 protein are joined into one entry that keeps the most common DNA and genes. The V and J calls and clone size are TCRdb's, not the authors'. The sample includes a few hundred thousand distinct CDR3 sequences, with roughly 15% observed a single time. Clones ranked in the top ten supply approximately 13% of the sample.

The sequencing input was peripheral blood. The sequence was obtained from an adult man with Graves' ophthalmopathy. In this chain, TRBV7-3 is recombined with TRBJ1-1; the central 7 bases match TRBD1. The nucleotide sequence is TGTGCCAGCAGCTTTGACAGGGCCACTGAAGCTTTCTTT. This yields the protein CASSFDRATEAFF.